A single sample gave rise to the 14 T cell receptor beta chains below, sequenced in a study of cytomegalovirus exposure and HLA in healthy donors. Clones were read by immunoSEQ multiplex PCR, and TCRdb kept only the in-frame ones, dropping some. The profile shows more than 250,000 clones, roughly 88% of them singletons. Sequencing used PBMCs. Every receptor here comes from a woman younger than 30 in good health and CMV-seronegative.

The V call is TRBV27, the J call TRBJ2-2; D perhaps matches TRBD2 (6 bases). Germline lookup yields CDR1 MNHEY and CDR2 SMNVEV (reference sequence). Trimming cost V 5 bases and J 0 bases, with 16 bases left between them. CDR3 size: 17 residues. CDR3 region: CASSTKTRPSNTGELFF. The CDR3 region has the DNA TGTGCCAGCAGTACCAAGACTAGGCCCTCGAACACCGGGGAGCTGTTTTTT.

The J gene is TRBJ2-5, the V gene TRBV4-1; 8 positions match TRBD1. The CDR3 length is 15 residues. Germline V gene sequence: CDR1 MGHRA, CDR2 YSYEKL. V was pared by 3 bases and J by 3 bases, with 6 bases of the junction left unmatched. The CDR3 sequence is CASSQALDREETQYF. DNA of the CDR3: TGCGCCAGCAGCCAGGCCCTGGACAGGGAAGAGACCCAGTACTTC.

This clone turned up a few times. The chain links TRBV27 to TRBJ2-6; 10 bases are a match to TRBD1. Trimming took 0 bases from V and 3 from J; bases not matched to a gene: 8. CDR3 length: 19 amino acids. Germline V lookup: CDR1 MNHEY, CDR2 SMNVEV (reference sequence). The CDR3 loop reads CASSLSAGTGAGGANVLTF. DNA for the CDR3: TGTGCCAGCAGTTTATCGGCGGGGACAGGGGCAGGTGGGGCCAACGTCCTGACTTTC.

The rearrangement joins TRBV4-1 to TRBJ2-7, with TRBD2 matching 10 bases. J lost 5 bases, V lost 0 bases, and 16 bases had no gene match. The CDR3 contains 19 residues. Germline CDR1 reads MGHRA; CDR2 reads YSYEKL. The CDR3 loop is CASSQDPSFSASGSHEQYF. CDR3 sequence (DNA): TGCGCCAGCAGCCAAGATCCCTCCTTCTCGGCTAGCGGGAGCCACGAGCAGTACTTC.

The chain carries TRBV11-3 and TRBJ2-1, with D possibly TRBD2 on 5 matching bases. Trimming stripped 5 bases from V and 0 bases from J, with 14 bases between. The CDR3 spans 16 residues. Looked up from germline, CDR1 is SGHNT and CDR2 is YENEEA. CDR3 in amino acids: CASSPPSGSSYNEQFF. In DNA form, the CDR3 reads TGTGCCAGCAGCCCGCCCAGCGGTAGCTCCTACAATGAGCAGTTCTTC.

This rearrangement joins TRBV4-1 to TRBJ2-7, with a possible D match to TRBD2 (6 bases). Between the trimmed V and J ends, which lost 6 bases and 0 bases, there was a span of 15 bases. Looked up from germline, CDR1 is MGHRA and CDR2 is YSYEKL. The CDR3 is 15 amino acids. The CDR3 DNA reads TGCGCCAGCAGTCCCGGGGTAGCGGACTCCTACGAGCAGTACTTC. Translated: CASSPGVADSYEQYF.

The rearrangement joins TRBV29-1 to TRBJ2-3, with 7 positions matching TRBD2. This CDR3 spans 12 amino acids. V shed 4 bases and J 3 bases; nucleotides not matched to a gene: 1. Germline CDR1 SQVTM, CDR2 ANQGSEA. CDR3 nucleotides: TGCAGCGTTGGGGGGGGGACAGATACGCAGTATTTT. This encodes CSVGGGTDTQYF.

Here the CDR3 reads CASSLNPVDSQYF. The DNA of the CDR3 is TGTGCCAGCAGCTTAAACCCGGTAGACAGCCAGTACTTC. V is TRBV11-2 and J is TRBJ2-7; D may be TRBD1 (5 bases). Per the germline V gene, CDR1 is SGHAT and CDR2 is FQNNGV. Between the trimmed V and J ends, which lost 2 bases and 10 bases, there was a span of 15 bases. This CDR3 is built from 13 residues.

The chain carries TRBV18 and TRBJ1-3, with 9 nucleotides matching TRBD1. Germline V gene data show CDR1 as KGHSH and CDR2 as LQKENI. The J segment lost 8 bases and the V segment lost 5 bases, leaving 7 bases of the junction unmatched. This CDR3 contains 14 residues. The CDR3 nucleotides read TGTGCCAGCTCAAATGGACAGGGGTTCGACACCATATATTTT. It is translated as CASSNGQGFDTIYF.

The chain uses TRBV29-1 and TRBJ2-7, with TRBD2 identical over 13 bases. Losses at the gene ends were 3 bases for V and 1 base for J; bases not matched to a gene: 18. This CDR3 is built from 20 residues. CDR1 is SQVTM and CDR2 is ANQGSEA in the germline V gene. The CDR3 is CSVEFGTGQLAGGRSYEQYF. The CDR3 DNA follows: TGCAGCGTTGAGTTTGGCACAGGACAACTAGCGGGAGGGCGTTCCTACGAGCAGTACTTC.

The V and J genes are TRBV20-1 and TRBJ2-5; unclear D gene. This CDR3 is 11 amino acids long. V was cut by 8 bases and J by 4 bases, with 11 bases left in between. Germline V lookup: CDR1 DFQATT, CDR2 SNEGSKA (reference sequence). CDR3 nucleotide sequence: TGCAGTTGTAAAGCCGGAGAGACCCAGTACTTC. Residues: CSCKAGETQYF.

The gene calls are TRBV27 and TRBJ1-1; weak D call: TRBD1 (6 bases). The ends were cut back, 5 bases at V and 4 bases at J, with 17 bases in the middle. Germline-derived CDR1 and CDR2 are MNHEY and SMNVEV (reference sequence). The length of the CDR3 is 15 residues. The CDR3 here is CASSRIIGGGTEAFF. CDR3 nucleotide sequence: TGTGCCAGCAGTCGAATCATTGGGGGCGGCACTGAAGCTTTCTTT.

The V gene is TRBV6-5, the J gene TRBJ2-7, with D unclear. Germline values: CDR1 MNHEY, CDR2 SVGAGI. The CDR3 runs 11 residues. V lost 4 bases, J lost 6 bases, and 7 bases lay in between. The CDR3 protein is CASSFGGEQYF. CDR3 sequence (DNA): TGTGCCAGCAGTTTCGGTGGCGAGCAGTACTTC.

The CDR3: CASSSRLRDTGELFF. Written as DNA, the CDR3 is TGTGCCAGCAGTTCCCGCCTGAGGGACACCGGGGAGCTGTTTTTT. The chain carries TRBV6-5 and TRBJ2-2; a weak D match, TRBD2 (5 bases). This CDR3 region has 15 residues. The germline CDR1 and CDR2 sequences are MNHEY and SVGAGI. The V end lost 4 bases, the J end lost 3 bases, and 12 bases lay between the germline ends.